This T cell receptor beta chain was retrieved from a study of regulatory T cells in long-lasting Graves disease. Findings and caveats of the study: Persistent Graves' patients showed reduced TCR diversity versus newly diagnosed patients. Only peripheral blood was studied, not thyroid tissue.

The CDR3 runs to 15 residues. Trimming cost V 7 bases and J 4 bases, with 17 bases left between them. Arm-PCR of CDR3 regions with iRepertoire HTBI primers generated TCR beta libraries. From the multiplex PCR reads, TCRdb called clonotypes with MiXCR, one entry per CDR3 protein. The table has approximately 400,000 distinct CDR3 sequences, less than 20% seen once. About this clonotype: What it recognizes is unknown.

Described time point: newly diagnosed GD, antithyroid drugs for less than 3 months. Scientists built the TCR library using RNA that was extracted from PBMCs. The peripheral blood volume drawn was 7.5 to 10 milliliters, and it was collected into EDTA tubes. Sequencing used peripheral blood mononuclear cells (PBMCs), obtained at new diagnosis, from a patient treated with antithyroid drugs. This clonotype originated in a female donor with Graves disease. The chain combines TRBV12-3 or TRBV12-4 with TRBJ1-5; no definite D call. The CDR3 spells CASTTGGGLNQPQHF. CDR3 nucleotides: TGTGCCAGCACCACCGGAGGAGGGCTTAATCAGCCCCAGCATTTT.